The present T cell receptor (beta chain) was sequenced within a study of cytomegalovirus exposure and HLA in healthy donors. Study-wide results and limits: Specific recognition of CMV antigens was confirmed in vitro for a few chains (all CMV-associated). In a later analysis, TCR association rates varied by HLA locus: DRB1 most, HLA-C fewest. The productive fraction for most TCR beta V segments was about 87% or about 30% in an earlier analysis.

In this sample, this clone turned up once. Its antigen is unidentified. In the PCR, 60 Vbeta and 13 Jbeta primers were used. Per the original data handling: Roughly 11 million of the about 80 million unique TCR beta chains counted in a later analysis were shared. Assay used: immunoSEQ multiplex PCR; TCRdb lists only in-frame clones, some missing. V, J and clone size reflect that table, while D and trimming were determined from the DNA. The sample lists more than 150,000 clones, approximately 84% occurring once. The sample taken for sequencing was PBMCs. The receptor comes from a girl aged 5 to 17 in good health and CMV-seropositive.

The CDR3 DNA follows: TGTGCCAGTAGTATGGACTCCAGGCCTAACACTGAAGCTTTCTTT. Protein product: CASSMDSRPNTEAFF. The J gene is TRBJ1-1, the V gene TRBV19; D unclear. CDR1 is LNHDA, CDR2 SQIVND, per germline (reference sequence). The V gene lost 3 bases and the J gene lost 2 bases, with 13 bases spanning the gap. CDR3 length equals 15 residues.